This T cell receptor (beta chain) emerged from a study of identical twins. This clonotype has at least ten counts. Its antigen is not identified. Study-wide results and limits: Insertions were reduced in abundant cord blood beta clonotypes but not in memory repertoires. Shared out-of-frame alpha sequences (those common to twins) showed excess low generation probability.

Template switching (which added a universal primer site) was used, and cDNA carried unique molecular identifiers. TCRdb re-derived calls from the 5' RACE reads in MiXCR, one entry per CDR3 protein. Among approximately 220,000 distinct CDR3 sequences listed, 6.5% to 8.5% were seen once. This sample also belongs to another study, concerning yellow fever vaccine responses in identical twins. That work states: Twins' vaccine T cell response reportedly gave the appearance of partial convergence and partial personalization.

Sequencing was performed on memory (CD45RO+) T cells sorted from blood. The sequence was collected from a woman between 18 and 29 years old in good health.

CDR3 DNA: TGCAGTGCTAGAGGGGGAAAGCCAGATACGCAGTATTTT. Its protein is CSARGGKPDTQYF. The genes are TRBV20-1 and TRBJ2-3; no definite D call. Trimming pared 1 base from V and 4 bases from J, leaving 9 bases between. The CDR3 covers 13 residues. Germline V gene data show CDR1 as DFQATT and CDR2 as SNEGSKA (reference sequence).